The 20 T cell receptor beta chains reported below all come from one sample, sequenced in a study of regulatory T cells in long-lasting Graves disease. Library construction for TCR beta used iRepertoire HTBI primers and Arm-PCR of CDR3 regions. Each CDR3 protein is one row after TCRdb ran MiXCR on the multiplex PCR reads. The sample gives about 350,000 distinct CDR3 sequences, roughly 17% of which show up once; 25% to 30% is in the top ten. Time point here: newly diagnosed GD, antithyroid drugs for less than 3 months. PBMC-extracted RNA yielded the TCR library. This sample was also put to use in a study of T cells in Graves' hyperthyroidism and ophthalmopathy.

The source material was peripheral blood mononuclear cells (PBMCs), sampled at new diagnosis, from a patient treated with antithyroid drugs. All receptors come from a man in his forties with Graves disease.

V usage is TRBV20-1 and J usage is TRBJ1-4, with D maybe TRBD1 (6 bases). The CDR3 has 12 amino acids. Germline-derived CDR1 and CDR2 are DFQATT and SNEGSKA (reference sequence). V lost 4 bases, J lost 7 bases, and 10 bases lay in between. CDR3 sequence (DNA): TGCAGTGCTATAACAGGGAGTGAAAAACTGTTTTTT. Translated, it gives CSAITGSEKLFF.

This clonotype was seen a handful of times. The V call is TRBV27, the J call TRBJ2-3, with 7 nucleotides matching TRBD1. This CDR3 has 16 residues. Germline V gene sequence: CDR1 MNHEY, CDR2 SMNVEV (reference sequence). Unmatched junction bases numbered 7, after V lost 4 bases and J lost 0 bases. Written as DNA, the CDR3 is TGTGCCAGCAGTTCGTCCGGGACAGCAAGCACAGATACGCAGTATTTT. Amino acids: CASSSSGTASTDTQYF.

This clonotype was seen repeatedly, ten times or more. CDR3 amino acids: CASSWGGPQHF. As DNA, the CDR3 is TGTGCCAGCAGTTGGGGGGGGCCCCAGCATTTT. The chain is built from TRBV6-2 or TRBV6-3 and TRBJ1-5, with D perhaps matching TRBD1 (5 bases). V was cut by 4 bases and J by 9 bases, with 7 bases left in between. In germline, CDR1 is MNHEY, CDR2 SVGEGT. This CDR3 contains 11 residues.

The CDR3 reads CASSFLGPVGQAYEQYF. The CDR3 nucleotides read TGCGCCAGCAGCTTCCTAGGGCCGGTGGGACAGGCCTACGAGCAGTACTTC. The chain recombines TRBV5-1 with TRBJ2-7; 8 positions agree with TRBD1. V dropped 2 bases and J dropped 2; count of bases not matched to a gene: 12. The CDR3 is 17 amino acids. Germline CDR1 and CDR2: SGHRS and YFSETQ. The entire variable domain, with the rest obtained from reference TRBV5-1 and TRBJ2-7, is as follows: KAGVTQTPRYLIKTRGQQVTLSCSPISGHRSVSWYQQTPGQGLQFLFEYFSETQRNKGNFPGRFSGRQFSNSRSEMNVSTLELGDSALYLCASSFLGPVGQAYEQYFGPGTRLTVT.

The CDR3 bases are TGTGCCAGCAACCCCGACCGTAGCACCGGGGAGCTGTTTTTT. Encoded protein: CASNPDRSTGELFF. This chain connects TRBV25-1 to TRBJ2-2; D is unclear. The V gene lost 7 bases and the J gene lost 4 bases, with 13 bases spanning the gap. This CDR3 is built from 14 residues. Germline-derived CDR1 and CDR2 are MGHDK and SYGVNS.

This clonotype was counted ten times or more. V usage is TRBV20-1 and J usage is TRBJ1-1, with TRBD1 identical over 9 bases. This CDR3 region has 15 residues. Germline-derived CDR1 and CDR2 are DFQATT and SNEGSKA (reference sequence). Unmatched junction bases numbered 6, after V lost 1 base and J lost 3 bases. Here the CDR3 reads CSARAPTGGDTEAFF. The CDR3 DNA reads TGCAGTGCTAGAGCCCCGACAGGGGGTGACACTGAAGCTTTCTTT.

This clonotype was seen many times. The chain is built from TRBV30 and TRBJ2-5; a weak D match, TRBD2 (7 bases). V shed 0 bases and J shed 4 bases, with 15 bases lying between them. The CDR3 contains 15 residues. The V gene's germline CDR1 is GTSNPN and CDR2 SVGIG (reference sequence). The CDR3 DNA reads as TGTGCCTGGAGTGTAGCTGAGGGAGGGGGAGAGACCCAGTACTTC. Its translation: CAWSVAEGGGETQYF.

This clonotype appeared a few times. Given a much more abundant clone one base away, this may be a read error. In DNA form, the CDR3 reads TGTGCCAGCAGCCTCTCCGGGACAGGACCTACGGACACCGGGGAGCTGTTTTTT. Amino acids: CASSLSGTGPTDTGELFF. The chain links TRBV12-3 or TRBV12-4 to TRBJ2-2, with 8 bases fitting TRBD1. The CDR3 covers 18 residues. The ends lost 6 bases at V and 3 bases at J; junction bases unmatched: 15.

The sample holds one count of this clonotype. Since no conserved phenylalanine or tryptophan closes the CDR3, a read error is the likely cause. The chain recombines TRBV7-6 with TRBJ2-5, with 10 nucleotides matching TRBD2. CDR1 and CDR2 (germline): SGHVS, FNYEAQ. The CDR3 consists of 18 residues. V lost 8 bases, J lost 1 base, and 16 bases stayed unmatched. The CDR3 nucleotides read TGTGCCAGCTCCCTCACCCTGATAGCGGGGGGTACCCAAGAGACCCAGTACCTC. It encodes CASSLTLIAGGTQETQYL.

This clonotype has at least ten counts. This rearrangement joins TRBV7-2 to TRBJ2-7; D gene uncertain. CDR1 is SGHTA, CDR2 FQGNSA, per germline. The ends were cut back, 2 bases at V and 6 bases at J, with 14 bases in the middle. The CDR3 is made up of 14 amino acids. The CDR3 here is CASSLMDRSGEQYF. DNA of the CDR3: TGTGCCAGCAGCTTAATGGACCGTTCGGGCGAGCAGTACTTC.

In this sample, this clonotype turned up many times. The chain joins TRBV18 to TRBJ2-1; no reliable D call. Trimming pared 0 bases from V and 9 bases from J, leaving 6 bases between. Germline loops: CDR1 KGHSH, CDR2 LQKENI. The CDR3 is made up of 12 amino acids. CDR3 sequence reads: CASSPPVREQFF. The CDR3 nucleotides are TGTGCCAGCTCACCACCGGTCCGTGAGCAGTTCTTC.

J is TRBJ2-2 and V is TRBV28, with D tentatively TRBD1 (5 bases). The ends were cut back, 2 bases at V and 4 bases at J, with 14 bases in the middle. Germline loops: CDR1 MDHEN, CDR2 SYDVKM. The CDR3 consists of 16 residues. The CDR3 coding sequence is TGTGCCAGCAGTTTAATTTCAGGGTCGGGCACCGGGGAGCTGTTTTTT. Translated: CASSLISGSGTGELFF.

This clonotype showed up many times. J is TRBJ2-2 and V is TRBV5-1, with 10 bases that match TRBD2. J gave up 3 bases and V 0 bases, and 2 bases lay outside the gene matches. This CDR3 spans 16 amino acids. Germline CDR1 reads SGHRS; CDR2 reads YFSETQ. CDR3 DNA: TGCGCCAGCAGCTTGGAGCGGGGGGGCGACACCGGGGAGCTGTTTTTT. Translation gives CASSLERGGDTGELFF.

This clonotype came up a few times. A clone one base away is much larger, so this may be a read error. This sequence joins TRBV20-1 and TRBJ2-3, with 7 nucleotides matching TRBD2. Germline CDR1 reads DFQATT; CDR2 reads SNEGSKA (reference sequence). The CDR3 totals 14 residues. The V gene end was trimmed by 3 bases and the J gene end by 0 bases; junction bases not matched to a gene: 3. The CDR3 nucleotides read TGCAGTGCTAGGCGGGACTACAGCACAGATACGCAGTATTTT. It is translated as CSARRDYSTDTQYF.

The V call is TRBV15, the J call TRBJ1-6; TRBD1 might be the D (6 bases). CDR1 and CDR2 from the germline V gene are LNHNV and YYDKDF (reference sequence). CDR3 length equals 17 residues. The V end was cut by 6 bases, the J end by 0 bases, with 15 bases between. CDR3 sequence reads: CATRLRQASSYNSPLHF. The CDR3 DNA sequence: TGTGCCACCAGACTCCGACAGGCGAGCTCCTATAATTCACCCCTCCACTTT.

This clonotype has a count of ten or more. V gene TRBV30 combines with J gene TRBJ2-2, with 10 bases matching TRBD1. The CDR3 runs to 14 residues. Per germline, CDR1 GTSNPN and CDR2 SVGIG (reference sequence). With V trimmed by 2 bases and J by 5 bases, 2 bases remained unmatched. CDR3 region: CAWSPGQGTGELFF. CDR3 sequence (DNA): TGTGCCTGGAGTCCGGGACAGGGGACCGGGGAGCTGTTTTTT.

This clonotype was seen many times. The CDR3 DNA follows: TGTGCCAGCAGGGGACTAGCGGGGGCCCCTGGCGCATACAATGAGCAGTTCTTC. Amino acids: CASRGLAGAPGAYNEQFF. The chain couples TRBV27 to TRBJ2-1, with 14 bases lining up with TRBD2. The CDR3 runs to 18 residues. Germline V gene sequence: CDR1 MNHEY, CDR2 SMNVEV (reference sequence). V lost 6 bases to trimming and J lost 4 bases; unmatched junction nucleotides: 11.

This clonotype was picked up a small number of times. The chain is built from TRBV27 and TRBJ1-1; TRBD1 is a possible D gene (6 bases). There are 13 residues in the CDR3. In germline, CDR1 is MNHEY, CDR2 SMNVEV (reference sequence). V lost 2 bases and J lost 8, with 12 bases in between. The CDR3 loop reads CASSLNQDREAFF. Here the CDR3 DNA reads TGTGCCAGCAGTTTAAATCAGGACAGAGAAGCTTTCTTT.

Worth noting for this clonotype: A much larger clone is a single base away; this may be a read error. The J gene is TRBJ2-1, the V gene TRBV6-1; 8 bases are shared with TRBD1. Unmatched junction bases numbered 10, after V lost 5 bases and J lost 10 bases. The CDR3 totals 14 residues. Per germline, CDR1 MNHNS and CDR2 SASEGT. This CDR3 reads CASSKRQGTYEQFF. CDR3 nucleotides: TGTGCCAGCAGTAAAAGACAGGGGACCTACGAGCAGTTCTTC.

This clonotype has ten or more counts. The V call is TRBV10-2, the J call TRBJ2-7; TRBD1 is a possible D gene (6 bases). Between the trimmed V and J ends, which lost 7 bases and 5 bases, there was a span of 15 bases. The CDR3 totals 13 residues. The germline gives CDR1 WSHSY, CDR2 SAAADI. The CDR3: CASTYRVLDEQYF. The CDR3 nucleotides are TGCGCCAGCACTTACAGGGTTCTGGACGAGCAGTACTTC.